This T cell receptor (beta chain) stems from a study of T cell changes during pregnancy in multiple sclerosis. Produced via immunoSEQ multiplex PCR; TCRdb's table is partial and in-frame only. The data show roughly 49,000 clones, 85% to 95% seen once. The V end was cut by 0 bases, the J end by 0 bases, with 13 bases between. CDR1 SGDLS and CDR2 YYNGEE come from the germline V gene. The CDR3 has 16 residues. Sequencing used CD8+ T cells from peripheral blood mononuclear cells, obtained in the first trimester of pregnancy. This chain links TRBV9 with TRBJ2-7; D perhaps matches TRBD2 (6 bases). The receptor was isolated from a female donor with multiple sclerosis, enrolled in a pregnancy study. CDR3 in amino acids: CASSVVGGGSSYEQYF. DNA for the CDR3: TGTGCCAGCAGCGTAGTCGGGGGTGGGAGCTCCTACGAGCAGTACTTC.